This passage covers 5 T cell receptor beta chains from one sample sequenced in a study of shared clonotypes between healthy human individuals. Generated by immunoSEQ multiplex PCR, the TCRdb table keeps only in-frame clones and is missing some. The sample contains some 800,000 clones, roughly 92% of which appear only once. Naive CD8 cells lacked CD45RO, underwent positive selection for CCR7 and left out terminally differentiated effector memory CD45RA+ cells. The sample was naive CD8+ T cells sorted from blood. These receptors originate from a man in his thirties or forties in good health.

Regarding this clone: The same CDR3 can be traced to other DNA sequences in this sample. The chain has TRBV15 and TRBJ1-5; 8 bases match TRBD1. Germline assignment: CDR1 LNHNV and CDR2 YYDKDF (reference sequence). Trimming cost V 2 bases and J 0 bases; bases outside gene matches: 0. CDR3 size: 15 residues. DNA for the CDR3: TGTGCCACCAGCAGACAGGGGGCTAGCAATCAGCCCCAGCATTTT. It specifies CATSRQGASNQPQHF.

The J gene is TRBJ2-5, the V gene TRBV6-1; no clear D gene. The CDR3 contains 14 residues. CDR1 is MNHNS and CDR2 is SASEGT in the germline V gene. The V and J ends lost 2 bases and 2 bases respectively, with 9 bases between them. CDR3 nucleotides: TGTGCCAGCAGTGAACGGCTATCACAAGAGACCCAGTACTTC. Its translation: CASSERLSQETQYF.

The chain recombines TRBV7-6 with TRBJ2-3; TRBD2 matches 7 bases. Germline V gives CDR1 SGHVS, CDR2 FNYEAQ. The trim removed 2 bases at V and 4 bases at J, leaving 12 bases unmatched. The CDR3 contains 17 residues. The CDR3 loop reads CASSLSSGRGLADTQYF. CDR3 sequence (DNA): TGTGCCAGCAGCTTAAGCTCTGGGCGGGGGTTGGCAGATACGCAGTATTTT.

This clone was counted only a few times. The V and J genes are TRBV30 and TRBJ1-3; D call uncertain. V was clipped by 4 bases and J by 0 bases, with 13 bases between them. The CDR3 consists of 15 residues. Germline V gene sequence: CDR1 GTSNPN, CDR2 SVGIG (reference sequence). The CDR3 loop is CAWNEGYFSGNTIYF. The CDR3 DNA reads TGTGCCTGGAACGAAGGGTACTTCTCTGGAAACACCATATATTTT.

This rearrangement joins TRBV15 to TRBJ1-3; TRBD1 matches at 9 bases. The CDR3 is made up of 19 amino acids. The germline CDR1 and CDR2 sequences are LNHNV and YYDKDF (reference sequence). J was trimmed by 0 bases and V by 2 bases; bases with no gene match: 11. The CDR3 here is CATSRPGQGGSISGNTIYF. The CDR3, as DNA: TGTGCCACCAGCAGACCGGGACAGGGAGGATCAATCTCTGGAAACACCATATATTTT.